The T cell receptor (beta chain) described here comes from a study of T cell responses to AZD1222 COVID-19 vaccine. Study-wide points: Two AZD1222 administrations were followed by greater Spike-specific TCR breadth and depth. Nearly half of spike-specific TCRs reportedly go after variant regions that carry no mutations. It should be noted that donors were predominantly white British and more often female, and clonal diversity was possibly underestimated. Only five or six AZD1222 recipients were seropositive at baseline.

Notes on this clone: As yet, its antigen is unknown.

Repertoires were generated with immunoSEQ multiplex PCR, while TCRdb's copy carries only in-frame clones and drops some. In the table there are more than 80,000 clones, over 75% of which are singletons. CDR3 length: 12 amino acids. CDR1 is MNHEY, CDR2 SVGEGT, per germline. The germline V and J ends were trimmed by 4 bases and 8 bases, with 10 bases remaining between them. The chain carries TRBV6-2 or TRBV6-3 and TRBJ2-3; no definite D call. The receptor was isolated from an adult who received the AZD1222 COVID-19 vaccine. The specimen was peripheral blood, collected 28 days after the second AZD1222 dose. For the CDR3, the DNA is TGTGCCAGCAGTTCATCGCGTGTTACGCAGTATTTT. Amino acid sequence: CASSSSRVTQYF.